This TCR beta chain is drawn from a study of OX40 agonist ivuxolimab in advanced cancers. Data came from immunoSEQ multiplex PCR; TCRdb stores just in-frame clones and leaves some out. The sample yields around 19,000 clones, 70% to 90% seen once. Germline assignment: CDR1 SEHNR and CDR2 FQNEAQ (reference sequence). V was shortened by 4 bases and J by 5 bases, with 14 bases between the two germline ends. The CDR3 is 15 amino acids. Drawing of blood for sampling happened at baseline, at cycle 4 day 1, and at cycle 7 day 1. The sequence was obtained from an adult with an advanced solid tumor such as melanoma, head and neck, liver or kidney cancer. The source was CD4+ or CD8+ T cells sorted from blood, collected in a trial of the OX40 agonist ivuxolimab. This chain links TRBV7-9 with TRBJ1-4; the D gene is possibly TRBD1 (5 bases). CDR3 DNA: TGTGCCAGCAGCTCTCTGGGGCGGGGGAATGAAAAACTGTTTTTT. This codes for CASSSLGRGNEKLFF.